The 2 T cell receptor beta chains reported below all come from one sample, sequenced in a study of cytomegalovirus exposure and HLA in healthy donors. Vbeta (60) and Jbeta (13) primers were used in the PCR. This table comes from immunoSEQ multiplex PCR, and its TCRdb copy is limited to in-frame clones, with some not included. The sample lists approximately 210,000 clones; 85% to 90% were seen once. The sequenced material came from PBMCs. The source of these receptors is a man aged 25 to 40 in good health and CMV-seronegative.

This clone has just one count. CDR3 protein: CASRSPGQGNTGELFF. CDR3 sequence (DNA): TGTGCCAGCAGGAGTCCGGGACAGGGGAACACCGGGGAGCTGTTTTTT. The genes are TRBV7-9 and TRBJ2-2, with 9 bases identical to TRBD1. Germline values: CDR1 SEHNR, CDR2 FQNEAQ (reference sequence). With 6 bases clipped from V and 1 base from J, the junction kept 6 bases outside the gene matches. This CDR3 has 16 residues. Full variable domain (outside the CDR3, taken from reference TRBV7-9 and TRBJ2-2): DTGVSQNPRHKITKRGQNVTFRCDPISEHNRLYWYRQTLGQGPEFLTYFQNEAQLEKSRLLSDRFSAERPKGSFSTLEIQRTEQGDSAMYLCASRSPGQGNTGELFFGEGSRLTVL.

The chain couples TRBV5-8 to TRBJ1-4; D is possibly TRBD1 (6 bases). The CDR3 is 15 residues long. V was trimmed by 4 bases and J by 4 bases, leaving 14 bases between them. Germline CDR1 reads SGHTS; CDR2 reads YDEGEE. CDR3 loop: CASSSKTGLNEKLFF. As DNA, the CDR3 is TGTGCCAGCAGCAGCAAGACAGGCCTTAATGAAAAACTGTTTTTT.